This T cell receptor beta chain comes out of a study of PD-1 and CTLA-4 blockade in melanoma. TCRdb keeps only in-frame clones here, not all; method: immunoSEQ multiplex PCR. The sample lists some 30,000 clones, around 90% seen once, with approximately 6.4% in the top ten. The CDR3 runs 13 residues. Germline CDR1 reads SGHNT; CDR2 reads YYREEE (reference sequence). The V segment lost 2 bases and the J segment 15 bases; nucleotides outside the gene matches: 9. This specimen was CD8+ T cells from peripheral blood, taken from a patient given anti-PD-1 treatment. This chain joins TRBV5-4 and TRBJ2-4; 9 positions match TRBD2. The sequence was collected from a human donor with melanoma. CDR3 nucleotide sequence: TGTGCCAGCAGCTTTGGGGCGGGGGGGCCCCGGTACTTC. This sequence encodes CASSFGAGGPRYF.